The clone carrying this T cell receptor (beta chain) turned up a few times. At the DNA level, this CDR3 is encoded by other sequences in the same sample as well. Trimming took 5 bases from V and 0 from J; bases not matched to a gene: 7. The CDR3 consists of 16 residues. The germline gives CDR1 SGHVS, CDR2 FQNEAQ. Clones were read by immunoSEQ multiplex PCR, and TCRdb kept only the in-frame ones, dropping some. The sample has 95,000 to 150,000 clones, around 90% seen once. This entry comes from a study of control samples from healthy donors and cancer patients. This chain links TRBV7-8 with TRBJ2-3; TRBD1 agrees at 8 bases. This clonotype originated in a man aged 40-49 years in good health. The sample comprised blood. CDR3 DNA sequence: TGTGCCAGCAGCCCCAGAGACAGGGGAAGCACAGATACGCAGTATTTT. Its protein is CASSPRDRGSTDTQYF.